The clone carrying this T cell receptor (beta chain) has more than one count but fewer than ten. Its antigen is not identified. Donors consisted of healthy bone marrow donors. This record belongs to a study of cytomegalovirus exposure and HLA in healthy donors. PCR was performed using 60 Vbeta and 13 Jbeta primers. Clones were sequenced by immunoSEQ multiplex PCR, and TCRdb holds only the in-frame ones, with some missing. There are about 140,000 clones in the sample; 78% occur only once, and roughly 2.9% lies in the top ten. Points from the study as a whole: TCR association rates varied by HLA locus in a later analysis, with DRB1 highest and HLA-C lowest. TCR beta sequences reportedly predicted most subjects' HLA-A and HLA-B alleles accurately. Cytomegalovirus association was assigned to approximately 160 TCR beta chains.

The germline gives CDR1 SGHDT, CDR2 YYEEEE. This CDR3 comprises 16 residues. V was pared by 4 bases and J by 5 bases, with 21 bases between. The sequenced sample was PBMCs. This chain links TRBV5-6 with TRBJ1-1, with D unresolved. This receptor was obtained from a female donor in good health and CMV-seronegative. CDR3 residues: CASSPQPRKLQTEAFF. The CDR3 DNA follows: TGTGCCAGCAGCCCCCAACCACGAAAGTTGCAGACTGAAGCTTTCTTT.